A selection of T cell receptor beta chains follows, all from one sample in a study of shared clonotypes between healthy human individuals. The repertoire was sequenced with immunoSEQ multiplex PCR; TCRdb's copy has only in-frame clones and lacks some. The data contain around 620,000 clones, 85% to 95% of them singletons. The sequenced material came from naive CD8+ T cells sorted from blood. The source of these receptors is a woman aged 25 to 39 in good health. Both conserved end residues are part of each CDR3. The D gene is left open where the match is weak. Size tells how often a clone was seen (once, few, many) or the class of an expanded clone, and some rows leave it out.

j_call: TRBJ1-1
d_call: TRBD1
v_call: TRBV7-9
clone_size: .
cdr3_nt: TGTGCCAGCAGCCAAACAGGGGGCAGTACTGAAGCTTTCTTT
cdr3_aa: CASSQTGGSTEAFF

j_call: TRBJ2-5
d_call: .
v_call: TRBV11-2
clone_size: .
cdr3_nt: TGTGCCAGCAGCTTAGGGGAGACCCAGTACTTC
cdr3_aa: CASSLGETQYF

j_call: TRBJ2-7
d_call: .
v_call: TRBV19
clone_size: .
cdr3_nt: TGTGCCAGCCTCGACTCCTATACCTACGAGCAGTACTTC
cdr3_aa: CASLDSYTYEQYF

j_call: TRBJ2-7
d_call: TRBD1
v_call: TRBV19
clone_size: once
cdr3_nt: TGTGCCAGTAGAGGGACAGATCGCGAGCAGTACTTC
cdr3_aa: CASRGTDREQYF

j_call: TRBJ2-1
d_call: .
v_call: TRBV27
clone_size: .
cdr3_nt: TGTGCCAGCAGGTCAGGGACATTTATGCGGAATGAGCAGTTCTTC
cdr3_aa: CASRSGTFMRNEQFF

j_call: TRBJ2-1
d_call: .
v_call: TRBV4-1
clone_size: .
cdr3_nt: TGCGCCAGCAGCCATCTCGCGGCGGAGGAGCAGTTCTTC
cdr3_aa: CASSHLAAEEQFF

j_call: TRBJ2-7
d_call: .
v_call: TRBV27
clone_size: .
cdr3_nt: TGTGCCAGCAGTGCCTCTAGCGTTTCGAGGGACGAGCAGTACTTC
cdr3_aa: CASSASSVSRDEQYF

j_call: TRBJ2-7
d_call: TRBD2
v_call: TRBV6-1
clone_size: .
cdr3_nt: TGTGCCAGTGAACTAGCGGGAGGTAGCTACGAGCAGTACTTC
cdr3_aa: CASELAGGSYEQYF

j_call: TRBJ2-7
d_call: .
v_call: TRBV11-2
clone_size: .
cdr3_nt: TGTGCCAGCAGCTTAGTCGGGAGTTCCTACGAGCAGTACTTC
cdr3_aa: CASSLVGSSYEQYF

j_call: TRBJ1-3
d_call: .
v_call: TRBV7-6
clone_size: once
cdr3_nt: TGTGCCAGCAGCCGGGGACCTTTCTCTGGAAACACCATATATTTT
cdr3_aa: CASSRGPFSGNTIYF

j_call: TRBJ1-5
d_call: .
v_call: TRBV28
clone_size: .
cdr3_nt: TGTGCCAGCAGTCAGTCGGGCCCGTCTCAGCCCCAGCATTTT
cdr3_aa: CASSQSGPSQPQHF

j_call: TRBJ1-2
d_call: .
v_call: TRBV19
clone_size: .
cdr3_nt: TGTGCCAGTAGTATAGATCTGACAGGCTTACCCTATGGCTACACCTTC
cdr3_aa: CASSIDLTGLPYGYTF

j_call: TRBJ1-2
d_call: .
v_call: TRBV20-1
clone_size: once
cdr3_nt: TGCAGTGCTAGGGCATTGTATGGCTACACCTTC
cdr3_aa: CSARALYGYTF

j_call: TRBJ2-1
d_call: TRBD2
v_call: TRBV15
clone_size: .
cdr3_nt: TGTGCCACCAGCAGAGAACTAGCGGGAAACAATGAGCAGTTCTTC
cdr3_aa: CATSRELAGNNEQFF

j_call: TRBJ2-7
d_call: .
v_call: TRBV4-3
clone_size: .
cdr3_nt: TGCGCCAGCAGCCAGGACTACGAGCAGTACTTC
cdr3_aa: CASSQDYEQYF

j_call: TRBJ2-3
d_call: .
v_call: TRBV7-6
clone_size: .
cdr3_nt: TGTGCCAGCAGGTCTGATCCTAGCACAGATACGCAGTATTTT
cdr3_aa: CASRSDPSTDTQYF

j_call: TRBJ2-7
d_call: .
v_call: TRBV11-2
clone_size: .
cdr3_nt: TGTGCCAGCAGCTTAGATCCAACCTACGAGCAGTACTTC
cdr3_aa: CASSLDPTYEQYF

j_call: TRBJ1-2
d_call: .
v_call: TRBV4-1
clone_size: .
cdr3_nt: TGCGCCAGCAGCCAAGCTCCCCTCCTGGAGACCCATGGCTACACCTTC
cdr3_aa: CASSQAPLLETHGYTF

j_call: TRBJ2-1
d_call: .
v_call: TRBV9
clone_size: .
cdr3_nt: TGTGCCAGCAGCGTAAAGGGGAGCTCCTACAATGAGCAGTTCTTC
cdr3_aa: CASSVKGSSYNEQFF

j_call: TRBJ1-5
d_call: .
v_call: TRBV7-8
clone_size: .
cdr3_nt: TGTGCCAGCAGCTTAGGGAGGGGAAGCAATCAGCCCCAGCATTTT
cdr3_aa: CASSLGRGSNQPQHF

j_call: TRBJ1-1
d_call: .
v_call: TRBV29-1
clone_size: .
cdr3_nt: TGCAGCGTTGAGGCCGGATTGGGGTACGCTGAAGCTTTCTTT
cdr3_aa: CSVEAGLGYAEAFF

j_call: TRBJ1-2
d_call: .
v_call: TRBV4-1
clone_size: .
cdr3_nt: TGCGCCAGCAGCCAAGTTTCCACGAGGGACGGCGGCTACACCTTC
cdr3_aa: CASSQVSTRDGGYTF

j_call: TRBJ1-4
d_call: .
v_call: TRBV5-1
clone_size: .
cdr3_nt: TGCGCCAGCAGCTTGGAGCCAGGGGTGGAAGAAAAACTGTTTTTT
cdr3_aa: CASSLEPGVEEKLFF

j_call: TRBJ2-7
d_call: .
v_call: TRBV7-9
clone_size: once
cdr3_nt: TGTGCCAGCAGCCGAACCGCAGCCTACGAGCAGTACTTC
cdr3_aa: CASSRTAAYEQYF

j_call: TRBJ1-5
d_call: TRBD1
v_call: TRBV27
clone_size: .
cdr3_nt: TGTGCCACAAATCAACAGGGGCAGGGCAATCAGCCCCAGCATTTT
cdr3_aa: CATNQQGQGNQPQHF

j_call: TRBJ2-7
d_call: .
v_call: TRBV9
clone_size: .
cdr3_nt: TGTGCCAGCAGCGCAGAGGATCTCTACGAGCAGTACTTC
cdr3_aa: CASSAEDLYEQYF

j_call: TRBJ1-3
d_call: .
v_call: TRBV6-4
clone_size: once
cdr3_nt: TGTGCCAGCAGTGACTGGACGGTCCCACAAAACTCTGGAAACACCATATATTTT
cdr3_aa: CASSDWTVPQNSGNTIYF

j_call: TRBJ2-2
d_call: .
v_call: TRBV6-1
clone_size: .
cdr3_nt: TGTGCCAGCAGTGCATCGAGGGTTACCGGGGAGCTGTTTTTT
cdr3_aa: CASSASRVTGELFF

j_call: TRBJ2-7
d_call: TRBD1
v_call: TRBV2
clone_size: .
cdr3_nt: TGTGCCAGCGGGACAGGGAGTTTGTACGAGCAGTACTTC
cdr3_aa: CASGTGSLYEQYF

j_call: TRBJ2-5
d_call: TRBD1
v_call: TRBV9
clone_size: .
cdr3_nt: TGTGCCAGCAGCGCGTGGACAGGGAAAGAGACCCAGTACTTC
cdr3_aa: CASSAWTGKETQYF

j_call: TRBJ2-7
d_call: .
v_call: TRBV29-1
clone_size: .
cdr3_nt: TGCAGCGTTGAAGTTGGTACAGGCTACGAGCAGTACTTC
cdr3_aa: CSVEVGTGYEQYF

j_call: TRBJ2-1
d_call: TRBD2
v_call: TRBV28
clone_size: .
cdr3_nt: TGTGCCAGCCAGGCGGGACTAGCGGGAGAAGGGGGCTACAATGAGCAGTTCTTC
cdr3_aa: CASQAGLAGEGGYNEQFF

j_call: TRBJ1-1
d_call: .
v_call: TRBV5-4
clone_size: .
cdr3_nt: TGTGCCAGCAGCTTTGAGGGCGAGAACACTGAAGCTTTCTTT
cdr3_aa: CASSFEGENTEAFF

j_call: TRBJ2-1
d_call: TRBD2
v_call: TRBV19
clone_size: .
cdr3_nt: TGTGCCAGTAGTGTTTTAGCGGGAGGACGTGTCAATGAGCAGTTCTTC
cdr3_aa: CASSVLAGGRVNEQFF

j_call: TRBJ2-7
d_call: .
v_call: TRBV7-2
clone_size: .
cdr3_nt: TGTGCCAGCAGCTTAGACCTCTCATACGAGCAGTACTTC
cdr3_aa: CASSLDLSYEQYF

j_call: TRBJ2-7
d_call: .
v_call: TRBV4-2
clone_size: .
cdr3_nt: TGTGCCAGCAGACAGGGACTTGCCAGCTCCTACGAGCAGTACTTC
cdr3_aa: CASRQGLASSYEQYF

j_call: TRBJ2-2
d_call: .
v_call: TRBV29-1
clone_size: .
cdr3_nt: TGCAGCGCGGGGGGACACCACGGGGAGCTGTTTTTT
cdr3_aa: CSAGGHHGELFF

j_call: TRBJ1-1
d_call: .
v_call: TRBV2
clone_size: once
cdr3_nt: TGTGCCAGCAGTTTCTGGAACACTGAAGCTTTCTTT
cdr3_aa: CASSFWNTEAFF

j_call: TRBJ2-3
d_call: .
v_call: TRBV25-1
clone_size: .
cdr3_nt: TGTGCCAGCAGTGAATGGGCGGGGGCCGAAGATACGCAGTATTTT
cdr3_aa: CASSEWAGAEDTQYF

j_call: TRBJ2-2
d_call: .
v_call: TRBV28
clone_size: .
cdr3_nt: TGTGCCAGCAGCCTGAGGGCCGGAGCCCTCACCGGGGAGCTGTTTTTT
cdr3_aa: CASSLRAGALTGELFF

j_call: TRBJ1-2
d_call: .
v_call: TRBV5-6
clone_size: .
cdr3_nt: TGTGCCAGCAGCTCGGGTGGTCTGGATGGCTACACCTTC
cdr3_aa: CASSSGGLDGYTF

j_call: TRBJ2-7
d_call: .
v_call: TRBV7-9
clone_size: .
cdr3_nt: TGTGCCAGCAGCCTGAGTTACGAGCAGTACTTC
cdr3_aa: CASSLSYEQYF

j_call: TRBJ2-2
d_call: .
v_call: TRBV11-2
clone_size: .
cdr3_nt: TGTGCCAGCAAAGAACGGGTCGGGGAGCTGTTTTTT
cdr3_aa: CASKERVGELFF

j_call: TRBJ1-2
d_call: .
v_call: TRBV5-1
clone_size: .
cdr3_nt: TGCGCCAGCAGCCGTTTTGACAGTCAGAGCAATGGCTACACCTTC
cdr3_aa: CASSRFDSQSNGYTF

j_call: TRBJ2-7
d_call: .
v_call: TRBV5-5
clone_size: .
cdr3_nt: TGTGCCAGCAGCCCCGGGCCTTCCTACGAGCAGTACTTC
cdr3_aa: CASSPGPSYEQYF

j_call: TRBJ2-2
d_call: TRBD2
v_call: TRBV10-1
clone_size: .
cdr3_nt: TGCGCCAGCAGTGAGTTCGCCGGGACTAGCGGGAGGGCGAACACCGGGGAGCTGTTTTTT
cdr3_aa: CASSEFAGTSGRANTGELFF

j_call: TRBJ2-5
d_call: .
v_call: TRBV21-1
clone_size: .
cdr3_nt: TGTGCCAGCAGCAAAGGATGTCGGAGCTGGGGGGCTATTCAAGAGACCCAGTACTTC
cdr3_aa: CASSKGCRSWGAIQETQYF

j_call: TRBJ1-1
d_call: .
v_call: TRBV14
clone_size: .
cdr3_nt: TGTGCCAGCAGCCAAAGATGGGACCGGGTTTTCTTT
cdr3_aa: CASSQRWDRVFF

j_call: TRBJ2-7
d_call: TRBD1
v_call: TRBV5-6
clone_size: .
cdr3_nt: TGTGCCAGCAGCCCTGGACAGGGACGACGCTACGAGCAGTACTTC
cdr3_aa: CASSPGQGRRYEQYF

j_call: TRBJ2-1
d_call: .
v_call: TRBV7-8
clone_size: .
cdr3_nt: TGTGCCAGCAGCCCCGCGGCGAGCCCCTCCAGGCATGAGCAGTTCTTC
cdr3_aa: CASSPAASPSRHEQFF

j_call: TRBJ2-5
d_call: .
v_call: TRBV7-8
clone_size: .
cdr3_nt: TGTGCCAGCAGCTTGACTAGTGGCACGGGGGAGACCCAGTACTTC
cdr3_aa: CASSLTSGTGETQYF

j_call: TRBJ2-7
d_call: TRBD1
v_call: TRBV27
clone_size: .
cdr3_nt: TGTGCCAGCAGTTTATGGGGGGGACAGGGGACCTACGAGCAGTACTTC
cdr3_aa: CASSLWGGQGTYEQYF

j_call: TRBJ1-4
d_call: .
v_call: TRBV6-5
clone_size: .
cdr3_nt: TGTGCCAGCAGTTATCTCGGGGGACCAAATGAAAAACTGTTTTTT
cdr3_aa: CASSYLGGPNEKLFF